These T cell receptor beta chains were read from a single sample in a study of blood T cell repertoires in COVID-19. TCRdb keeps only in-frame clones here, not all; method: immunoSEQ multiplex PCR. The data contain 200,000 to 250,000 clones, roughly 85% of them singletons. The specimen sequenced was peripheral blood. The receptors were gathered from a man aged 45-65 years with COVID-19, enrolled during active disease. Each CDR3 is given with its conserved first and last residue. A D gene is named only where the DNA matches it firmly. Expanded clones get a size class; other rows say once, few or many, or leave the size out.

V	size	D	J	DNA	CDR3
TRBV7-2	-	-	TRBJ1-5	TGTGCCAGCAGCTTAGCGGCTAATCAGCCCCAGCATTTT	CASSLAANQPQHF
TRBV7-2	-	-	TRBJ1-5	TGTGCCAGCAGCTTAGCTCCAGGGAGGAAGCCCCAGCATTTT	CASSLAPGRKPQHF
TRBV30	few	TRBD1	TRBJ1-1	TGTGCCTGGAGAGGACAGGGGTCGGAAGCTTTCTTT	CAWRGQGSEAFF
TRBV28	-	-	TRBJ2-3	TGTGCCAGCGGACTGACTGCGGGGAGAAGTACAGATACGCAGTATTTT	CASGLTAGRSTDTQYF
TRBV11-2	-	TRBD2	TRBJ2-1	TGTGCCAGCAGCTTAGAGCAGCTAGCGGGGGCTGAGCAGTTCTTC	CASSLEQLAGAEQFF
TRBV6-2/TRBV6-3	-	-	TRBJ2-1	TGTGCCAGCAGTAAAACGACTAGTGGGGAACATGAGCAGTTCTTC	CASSKTTSGEHEQFF
TRBV7-9	-	-	TRBJ2-7	TGTGCCAGCAGCCAGGGACTGAGCTACGAGCAGTACTTC	CASSQGLSYEQYF
TRBV6-5	once	-	TRBJ2-2	TGTGCCAGCACCCGCCCCGGGAACACCGGGGAGCTGTTTTTT	CASTRPGNTGELFF
TRBV4-2	-	-	TRBJ1-1	TGTGCCAGCAGCCTTTCAGACAGCGTGGGGACTGAAGCTTTCTTT	CASSLSDSVGTEAFF
TRBV3-1/TRBV3-2	few	TRBD1	TRBJ1-6	TGTGCCAGCAGCCCCGTCCCGGGACAGGGTTTAGGTACACCCCTCCACTTT	CASSPVPGQGLGTPLHF
TRBV4-1	-	-	TRBJ2-7	TGCGCCAGCAGCCAGGTAACAGGGTCCTACGAGCAGTACTTC	CASSQVTGSYEQYF
TRBV9	few	-	TRBJ2-7	TGTGCCAGCAGCTTACGCGGGACAGAAGGTTACGAGCAGTACTTC	CASSLRGTEGYEQYF
TRBV6-6	-	-	TRBJ2-7	TGTGCCAGCAGTTACCAGGGGTCCCTCCTTCCCGAGCAGTACTTC	CASSYQGSLLPEQYF
TRBV19	-	-	TRBJ1-2	TGTGCCAGTAGTCCGGACAGCTACTATGGCTACACCTTC	CASSPDSYYGYTF
TRBV19	-	TRBD2	TRBJ2-7	TGTGCCAGAACACCGGGGGGGAGCGGGGAGACCTACGAGCAGTACTTC	CARTPGGSGETYEQYF
TRBV5-1	once	TRBD2	TRBJ2-3	TGCGCCAGCAGCTTAATAAGCGGGGGCACTGGGGATACGCAGTATTTT	CASSLISGGTGDTQYF
TRBV2	-	TRBD2	TRBJ2-3	TGTGCCAGCACGCGGGGGGATACGCAGTATTTT	CASTRGDTQYF
TRBV4-2	-	-	TRBJ1-4	TGTGCCAGCAGCTCTAGGGAGGGTGAAAAACTGTTTTTT	CASSSREGEKLFF
TRBV20-1	-	TRBD1	TRBJ1-3	TGCAGTGCTAGTTACTCGGACAGGGTGGACGGAAACACCATATATTTT	CSASYSDRVDGNTIYF
TRBV6-2/TRBV6-3	-	-	TRBJ1-5	TGTGCCAGCAGTGACACACAGGGTAGCAATCAGCCCCAGCATTTT	CASSDTQGSNQPQHF
TRBV6-5	-	-	TRBJ1-2	TGTGCCAGCAGTATACAGGGATACGGCTACACCTTC	CASSIQGYGYTF
TRBV5-3	few	-	TRBJ2-1	TGTGCCGAAGGGGGAAGCGGCCGAAACGGGGAGCAGTTCTTC	CAEGGSGRNGEQFF
TRBV7-2	-	-	TRBJ1-5	TGTGCCAGCAGCTACGCTAGGAATCAGCCCCAGCATTTT	CASSYARNQPQHF
TRBV5-1	-	-	TRBJ1-2	TGCGCCAGCGGGTCCACAGTTAACTATGGCTACACCTTC	CASGSTVNYGYTF
TRBV30	-	-	TRBJ1-5	TGTGCCTGGAGTGTCTCGCGCACAGGCCCCAATCAGCCCCAGCATTTT	CAWSVSRTGPNQPQHF
TRBV4-1	-	-	TRBJ2-7	TGCGCCAGCAGCCAAGATCGACACGGATACGAGCAGTACTTC	CASSQDRHGYEQYF
TRBV11-3	-	-	TRBJ2-7	TGTGCCAGCAGCTTAGGCCAGGGAAGCTCCTACGAGCAGTACTTC	CASSLGQGSSYEQYF
TRBV29-1	-	-	TRBJ1-1	TGCAGCGTTGAAATGGGGGGAGTAGCTTTCTTT	CSVEMGGVAFF
TRBV6-1	-	-	TRBJ1-2	TGTGCCAGCAGTGAAGCTGGGGGCGTCGATGGCTACACCTTC	CASSEAGGVDGYTF
TRBV25-1	few	-	TRBJ1-1	TGTGCCAGCAGTCCCCGGGGTCGAGTGAACACTGAAGCTTTCTTT	CASSPRGRVNTEAFF
TRBV29-1	-	-	TRBJ2-2	TGCAGCGTTGCCACGGGTCCCGGGGAGCTGTTTTTT	CSVATGPGELFF
TRBV28	-	-	TRBJ1-6	TGTGCCAGCAGTCAGGGTGTCGATTCACCCCTCCACTTT	CASSQGVDSPLHF
TRBV2	-	TRBD1	TRBJ1-4	TGTGCCAGCAGCGATTTAGCGGGACAGGGGAATGAAAAACTGTTTTTT	CASSDLAGQGNEKLFF
TRBV7-6	-	-	TRBJ2-1	TGTGCCAGCAGCTTACGGTCTGGGGGGGCCAAATACAATGAGCAGTTCTTC	CASSLRSGGAKYNEQFF
TRBV7-2	-	TRBD1	TRBJ1-2	TGTGCCAGCAGGAACAGGGGAGATGGCTACACCTTC	CASRNRGDGYTF
TRBV2	once	TRBD1	TRBJ1-6	TGTGCCAGACAGCTAAGAACCGGGACAGGGGACAATTCACCCCTCCACTTT	CARQLRTGTGDNSPLHF
TRBV2	-	TRBD1	TRBJ1-5	TGTGCCAGCAGTTCTGACAGGGTTATGGGTCAGCCCCAGCATTTT	CASSSDRVMGQPQHF
TRBV5-1	-	-	TRBJ1-2	TGCGCCAGCAGCTTATATGGGGGCGGCTATGGCTACACCTTC	CASSLYGGGYGYTF
TRBV5-1	-	TRBD2	TRBJ2-3	TGCGCCAGCAGCTTCGCGGCGGGGGGCACAGATACGCAGTATTTT	CASSFAAGGTDTQYF
TRBV10-1	-	TRBD2	TRBJ2-1	TGCGCCAGCAGTGAGATGGTAGCGGGGGGCTCCTCCTACAATGAGCAGTTCTTC	CASSEMVAGGSSYNEQFF
TRBV9	-	-	TRBJ2-5	TGTGCCAGCAGCGTAGGTGTGGGTAGGAGGGAGACCCAGTACTTC	CASSVGVGRRETQYF
TRBV18	-	-	TRBJ2-7	TGTGCCAGCTCACCTGAGGGATTGAAGAACGAGCAGTACTTC	CASSPEGLKNEQYF
TRBV2	few	-	TRBJ1-6	TGTGCCAGCAGCCTCTTTGCGGGCAATTCACCCCTCCACTTT	CASSLFAGNSPLHF
TRBV23-1	-	-	TRBJ1-4	TGCGCCAGCAGTCACTTCGGGGGGACTGCAACTAATGAAAAACTGTTTTTT	CASSHFGGTATNEKLFF
TRBV5-1	-	TRBD1	TRBJ2-7	TGCGCCAGCAGCTTAGGACAGGGAGCACCCTACGAGCAGTACTTC	CASSLGQGAPYEQYF
TRBV30	-	-	TRBJ2-5	TGTGCCTGGAGCCCACAGATCCAAGGGACCCAGTACTTC	CAWSPQIQGTQYF
TRBV6-5	-	TRBD2	TRBJ2-5	TGTGCCAGCAGACCTCCAGCGGGGCCTGGAGAGACCCAGTACTTC	CASRPPAGPGETQYF
TRBV11-2	-	-	TRBJ2-7	TGTGCCAGCAGCTTATCCAGGGGTACCTACGAGCAGTACTTC	CASSLSRGTYEQYF
TRBV10-3	-	-	TRBJ1-2	TGTGCCATCAGTGAGGTAAAAAACTATGGCTACACCTTC	CAISEVKNYGYTF
TRBV18	-	-	TRBJ1-5	TGTGCCAGCTCACCGGGAGGGCGCAATCAGCCCCAGCATTTT	CASSPGGRNQPQHF
TRBV28	-	-	TRBJ1-5	TGTGCCAGCACATATACGGGGGGAGGCAATCAGCCCCAGCATTTT	CASTYTGGGNQPQHF
TRBV2	-	TRBD1	TRBJ2-7	TGTGCCAGCACCTCTATTTATGACAGGGCAGGTCTCAACGAGCAGTACTTC	CASTSIYDRAGLNEQYF
TRBV6-1	-	-	TRBJ1-1	TGTGCCAGCAGTGAGGGAGGAGGCAACACTGAAGCTTTCTTT	CASSEGGGNTEAFF